This entry concerns a single TCR beta chain. The antigen is unknown. With iRepertoire HTBI primers and Arm-PCR of CDR3 regions, TCR beta libraries were built. As originally analysed: Samples revealed fewer than 65 TRBV and some 15 TRBJ segments. Each CDR3 protein is one row after TCRdb ran MiXCR on the multiplex PCR reads. TCRdb assigned the V and J calls; the authors' analysis was not used. The table shows a few hundred thousand distinct CDR3 sequences, with around 24% occurring only once. The CDR3 is 16 amino acids. Per the germline V gene, CDR1 is SGHVS and CDR2 is FNYEAQ. Trimming took off 0 bases at V and 2 bases at J, with 14 bases between the two ends. The sample's time point: persistent/refractory GD, antithyroid drugs over 5 years with positive TRAb. Following extraction of RNA from PBMCs, that RNA was used to make the TCR library. It was American Thyroid Association guidelines that determined Graves' disease diagnosis. The patients were drawn from one endocrinology department in Xi'an, China.

These data originate in a study of regulatory T cells in long-lasting Graves disease. Overall study findings and caveats: Whereas around 970 public clonotypes were shared by new patients, persistent patients shared more, at under 3,000.

The source is a female donor with Graves disease. The material sequenced was peripheral blood mononuclear cells (PBMCs), taken when the disease was refractory, from a patient treated with antithyroid drugs. The J gene is TRBJ2-7, the V gene TRBV7-6; TRBD1 might be the D (5 bases). In nucleotides, the CDR3 is TGTGCCAGCAGCTTAGCACCAACAGGACAAGCCTACGAGCAGTACTTC. It encodes CASSLAPTGQAYEQYF. The full variable domain, with the rest looked up from reference TRBV7-6 and TRBJ2-7, is GAGVSQSPRYKVTKRGQDVALRCDPISGHVSLYWYRQALGQGPEFLTYFNYEAQQDKSGLPNDRFSAERPEGSISTLTIQRTEQRDSAMYRCASSLAPTGQAYEQYFGPGTRLTVT.